This TCR beta chain emerged from a study of CD8+CD57+ T cells in acquired aplastic anemia. About the research overall: The study obtained an average of roughly 2.9 ug of DNA from sorted CD4+ and CD8+ cells.

An expansion of CD8+CD57+ cells by flow cytometry had been shown in patients chosen for sequencing. Patients were therapy-naive when their blood was sampled. For CDR3 and TCR beta VDJ profiling, genomic DNA was the template used. MiXCR, applied by TCRdb to the reads, yields one record per CDR3 protein. Here the sample spans 200,000 or so distinct CDR3 sequences, around 49% being singletons. A word on this clonotype: Its antigen is undetermined. A much bigger clone sits one base away, suggesting this may be a read error.

This CDR3 has 16 amino acids. The germline V gene has CDR1 ENHRY and CDR2 SYGVKD. V was clipped by 8 bases and J by 5 bases, with 22 bases between them. Study conclusions and caveats: The study identified about 30 CD8+ CDR3 sequences shared by patients and controls.

The origin of this receptor is a human donor with aplastic anemia. The sample comprised sorted CD4+, CD8+, or CD8+CD57+ T cells (not recorded which) from PBMCs. V is TRBV10-3 and J is TRBJ2-1; tentative D call: TRBD2 (5 bases). The CDR3 sequence is CAISRERATQNNEQFF. The DNA of the CDR3 is TGTGCCATCTCTCGGGAACGGGCCACTCAGAACAATGAGCAGTTCTTC.